These 8 T cell receptor beta chains originate from one sample sequenced in a study of T cells in Graves' hyperthyroidism and ophthalmopathy. Amplified regions were TCR beta CDR3 sequences from RNA transcripts. During a first-round RT-PCR of the TCR CDR3, the HTBI primer set was used. TCRdb reanalysed the multiplex PCR reads using MiXCR and keeps one entry per CDR3 protein. This sample has 300,000 to 450,000 distinct CDR3 sequences; about 14% occur once, and the top ten carry 20%. The material sequenced was blood. These receptors came from a woman in her thirties with Graves' ophthalmopathy.

This clonotype was seen ten or more times. The chain links TRBV28 to TRBJ2-3; 11 bases fit TRBD2. Germline loops: CDR1 MDHEN, CDR2 SYDVKM. V shed 8 bases and J 2 bases; nucleotides not matched to a gene: 6. The CDR3 is made up of 15 amino acids. The CDR3 region is CASDSGGADTDTQYF. The CDR3 region has the DNA TGTGCCAGCGATAGCGGGGGGGCAGACACAGATACGCAGTATTTT.

This clonotype was observed many times. The chain joins TRBV6-1 to TRBJ1-5; TRBD1 might be the D (5 bases). The ends were cut back, 6 bases at V and 0 bases at J, with 12 bases in the middle. The CDR3 runs 15 residues. Germline CDR1 MNHNS, CDR2 SASEGT. CDR3 sequence: CASRAGTYSNQPQHF. In DNA form, the CDR3 reads TGTGCCAGCAGGGCCGGGACGTATAGCAATCAGCCCCAGCATTTT.

This clonotype has ten or more counts. The chain recombines TRBV6-1 with TRBJ1-5; TRBD1 aligns across 7 bases. The CDR3 has 16 residues. J gave up 5 bases and V 2 bases, and 9 bases lay outside the gene matches. Germline values: CDR1 MNHNS, CDR2 SASEGT. CDR3 loop: CASSEFTGAVDQPQHF. DNA for the CDR3: TGTGCCAGCAGTGAATTTACAGGGGCGGTCGATCAGCCCCAGCATTTT.

The V gene is TRBV6-1, the J gene TRBJ1-1; the D is unclear. The CDR3 contains 15 residues. Germline CDR1 and CDR2: MNHNS and SASEGT. The V end was cut by 10 bases, the J end by 5 bases, with 23 bases between. DNA of the CDR3: TGTGCCACCTTTTTGACTATGGATTCTTGGACTGAAGCTTTCTTT. Protein sequence: CATFLTMDSWTEAFF.

The chain uses TRBV4-1 and TRBJ1-4; tentatively, D is TRBD1 (5 bases). The CDR3 runs to 16 residues. Per germline, CDR1 MGHRA and CDR2 YSYEKL. Trimming took 1 base from V and 4 from J, leaving 13 bases between them. In DNA, the CDR3 is TGCGCCAGCAGCCAAGGGCCGGGACTGGGTAATGAAAAACTGTTTTTT. Its protein product is CASSQGPGLGNEKLFF.

Remarks on this clonotype: A read error is possible here, since a much larger clone lies one base away. The chain links TRBV28 to TRBJ2-7; 7 bases are a match to TRBD1. Germline CDR1 and CDR2: MDHEN and SYDVKM. The CDR3 has 15 amino acids. CDR3 DNA sequence: TGTGCCGGCAGGAACGGACAGGAGACTGTCTACGAGCAGTACTTC. This translates into CAGRNGQETVYEQYF.

Here the CDR3 reads CASSSPSRSSTDTQYF. The CDR3 bases are TGTGCCAGCAGCAGTCCTTCCCGCTCTAGCACAGATACGCAGTATTTT. The rearrangement joins TRBV6-2 or TRBV6-3 to TRBJ2-3; D not certain. CDR1 MNHEY and CDR2 SVGEGT come from the germline V gene. V lost 6 bases and J lost 0, with 16 bases in between. This CDR3 is built from 16 residues.

At least ten counts were recorded for this clonotype. The rearrangement uses TRBV18 and TRBJ2-5; either TRBD1 or TRBD2 may fit D (5 bases each). Between the trimmed V and J ends, which lost 3 bases and 3 bases, there was a span of 14 bases. The germline V gene encodes CDR1 KGHSH and CDR2 LQKENI. The CDR3 is made up of 15 amino acids. DNA of the CDR3: TGTGCCAGCTCACCCGCCGGGACGGCAAAAGAGACCCAGTACTTC. This translates into CASSPAGTAKETQYF.